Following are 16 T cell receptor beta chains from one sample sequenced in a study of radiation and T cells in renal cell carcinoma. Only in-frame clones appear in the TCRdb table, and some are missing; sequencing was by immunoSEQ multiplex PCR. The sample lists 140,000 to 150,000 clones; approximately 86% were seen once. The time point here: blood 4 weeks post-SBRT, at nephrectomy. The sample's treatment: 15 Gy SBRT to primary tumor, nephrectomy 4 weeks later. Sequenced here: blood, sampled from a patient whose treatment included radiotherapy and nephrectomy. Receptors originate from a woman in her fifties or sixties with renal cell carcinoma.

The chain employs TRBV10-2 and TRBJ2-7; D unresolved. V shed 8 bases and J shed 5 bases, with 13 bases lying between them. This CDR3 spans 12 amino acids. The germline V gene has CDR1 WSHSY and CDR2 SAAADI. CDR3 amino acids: CASRPEENEQYF. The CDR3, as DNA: TGCGCCAGCCGACCGGAAGAAAACGAGCAGTACTTC.

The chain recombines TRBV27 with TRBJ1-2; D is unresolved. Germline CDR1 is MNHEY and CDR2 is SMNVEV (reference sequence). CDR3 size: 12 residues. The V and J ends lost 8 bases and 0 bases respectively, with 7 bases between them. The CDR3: CASATANYGYTF. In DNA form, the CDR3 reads TGTGCCAGCGCGACGGCTAACTATGGCTACACCTTC.

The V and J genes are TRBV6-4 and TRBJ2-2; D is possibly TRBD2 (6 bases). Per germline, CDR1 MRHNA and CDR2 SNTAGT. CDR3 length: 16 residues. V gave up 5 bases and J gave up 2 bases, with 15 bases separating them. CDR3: CASSLEGQGNTGELFF. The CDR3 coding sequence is TGTGCCAGCAGTTTGGAGGGGCAGGGAAACACCGGGGAGCTGTTTTTT.

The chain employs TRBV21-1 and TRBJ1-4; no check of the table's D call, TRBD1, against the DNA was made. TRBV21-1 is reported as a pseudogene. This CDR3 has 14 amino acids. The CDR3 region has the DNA TGTGCCAGCAGCAAGACAGGGAAGGATGAAAAACTGTTTTTT. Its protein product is CASSKTGKDEKLFF.

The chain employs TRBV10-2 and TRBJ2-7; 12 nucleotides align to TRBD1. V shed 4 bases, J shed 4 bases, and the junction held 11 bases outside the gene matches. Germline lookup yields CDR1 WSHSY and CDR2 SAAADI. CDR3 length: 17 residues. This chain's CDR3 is CASSGGPGQGAGYEQYF. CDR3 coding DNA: TGCGCCAGCAGTGGGGGACCGGGACAGGGGGCAGGGTACGAGCAGTACTTC.

This CDR3 is CASNPTGVNNSPLHF. The CDR3 coding sequence is TGTGCCAGTAACCCGACAGGGGTGAATAATTCACCCCTCCACTTT. V is TRBV19 and J is TRBJ1-6; 8 bases line up with TRBD1. CDR3 size: 15 residues. Germline-derived CDR1 and CDR2 are LNHDA and SQIVND (reference sequence). With V trimmed by 7 bases and J by 5 bases, 7 bases remained unmatched.

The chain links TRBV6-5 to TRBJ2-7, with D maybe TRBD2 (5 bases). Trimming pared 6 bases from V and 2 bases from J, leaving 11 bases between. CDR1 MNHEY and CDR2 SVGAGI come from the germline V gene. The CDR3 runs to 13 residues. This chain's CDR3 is CASSRGPTYEQYF. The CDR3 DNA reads TGTGCCAGCAGCCGGGGTCCTACCTACGAGCAGTACTTC.

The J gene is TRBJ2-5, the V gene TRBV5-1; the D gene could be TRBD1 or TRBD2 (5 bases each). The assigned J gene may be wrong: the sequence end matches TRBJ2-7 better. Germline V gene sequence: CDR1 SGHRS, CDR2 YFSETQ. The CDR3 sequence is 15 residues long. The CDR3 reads CASSLDRADIYEQYF. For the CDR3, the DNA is TGCGCCAGCAGCTTGGACCGAGCGGACATATACGAGCAGTACTTC.

The CDR3 sequence: CASSPRVVGLGGYTF. Here the CDR3 DNA reads TGTGCCAGCAGCCCCCGTGTGGTGGGGTTAGGTGGCTACACCTTC. V usage is TRBV9 and J usage is TRBJ1-2; D unresolved. V lost 4 bases to trimming and J lost 7 bases, with 20 bases between them. This CDR3 comprises 15 residues. CDR1 is SGDLS, CDR2 YYNGEE, per germline. The variable domain in full, with the rest retrieved from reference TRBV9 and TRBJ1-2, is DSGVTQTPKHLITATGQRVTLRCSPRSGDLSVYWYQQSLDQGLQFLIQYYNGEERAKGNILERFSAQQFPDLHSELNLSSLELGDSALYFCASSPRVVGLGGYTFGSGTRLTVV.

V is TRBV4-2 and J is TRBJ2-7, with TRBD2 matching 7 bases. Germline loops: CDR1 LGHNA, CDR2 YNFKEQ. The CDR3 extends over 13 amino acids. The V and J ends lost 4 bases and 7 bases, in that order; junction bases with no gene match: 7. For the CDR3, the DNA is TGTGCCAGCAGCCTAGCTAGCGGAAGGGAGCAGTACTTC. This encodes CASSLASGREQYF.

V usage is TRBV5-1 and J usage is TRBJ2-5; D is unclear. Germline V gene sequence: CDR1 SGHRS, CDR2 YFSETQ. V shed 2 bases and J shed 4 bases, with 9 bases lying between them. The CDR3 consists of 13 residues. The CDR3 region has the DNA TGCGCCAGCAGCTTTGACCCCCCAGAGACCCAGTACTTC. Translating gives CASSFDPPETQYF.

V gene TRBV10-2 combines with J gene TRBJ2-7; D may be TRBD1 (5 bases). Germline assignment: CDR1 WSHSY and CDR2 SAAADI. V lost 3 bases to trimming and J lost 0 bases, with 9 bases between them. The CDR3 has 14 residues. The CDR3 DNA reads TGCGCCAGCAGTGATACAGGAAGCTCCTACGAGCAGTACTTC. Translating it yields CASSDTGSSYEQYF.

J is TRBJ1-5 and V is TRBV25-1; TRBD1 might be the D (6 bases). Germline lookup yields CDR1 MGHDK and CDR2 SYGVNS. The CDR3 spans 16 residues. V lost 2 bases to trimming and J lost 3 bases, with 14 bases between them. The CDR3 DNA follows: TGTGCCAGCAGTGAAGGGGGCACGGCACTCAATCAGCCCCAGCATTTT. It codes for CASSEGGTALNQPQHF.

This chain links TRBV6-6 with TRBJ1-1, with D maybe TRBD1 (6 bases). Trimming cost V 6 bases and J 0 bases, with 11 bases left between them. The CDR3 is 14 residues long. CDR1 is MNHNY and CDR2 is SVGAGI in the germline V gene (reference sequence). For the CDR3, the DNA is TGTGCCAGCAGAAGGGGGGGAATGAACACTGAAGCTTTCTTT. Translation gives CASRRGGMNTEAFF.

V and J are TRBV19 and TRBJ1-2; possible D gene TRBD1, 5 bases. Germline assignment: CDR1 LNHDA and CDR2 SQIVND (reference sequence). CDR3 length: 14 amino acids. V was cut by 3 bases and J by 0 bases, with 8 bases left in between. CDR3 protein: CASSITGPNYGYTF. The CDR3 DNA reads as TGTGCCAGTAGTATCACAGGCCCTAACTATGGCTACACCTTC.

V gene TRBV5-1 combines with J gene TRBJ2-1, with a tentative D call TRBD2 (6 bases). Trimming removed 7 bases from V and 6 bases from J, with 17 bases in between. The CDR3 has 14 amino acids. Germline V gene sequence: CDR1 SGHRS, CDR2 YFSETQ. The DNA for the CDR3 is TGCGCCAGCGCCGTCGGAGGGCAAGGCAATGAGCAGTTCTTC. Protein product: CASAVGGQGNEQFF.